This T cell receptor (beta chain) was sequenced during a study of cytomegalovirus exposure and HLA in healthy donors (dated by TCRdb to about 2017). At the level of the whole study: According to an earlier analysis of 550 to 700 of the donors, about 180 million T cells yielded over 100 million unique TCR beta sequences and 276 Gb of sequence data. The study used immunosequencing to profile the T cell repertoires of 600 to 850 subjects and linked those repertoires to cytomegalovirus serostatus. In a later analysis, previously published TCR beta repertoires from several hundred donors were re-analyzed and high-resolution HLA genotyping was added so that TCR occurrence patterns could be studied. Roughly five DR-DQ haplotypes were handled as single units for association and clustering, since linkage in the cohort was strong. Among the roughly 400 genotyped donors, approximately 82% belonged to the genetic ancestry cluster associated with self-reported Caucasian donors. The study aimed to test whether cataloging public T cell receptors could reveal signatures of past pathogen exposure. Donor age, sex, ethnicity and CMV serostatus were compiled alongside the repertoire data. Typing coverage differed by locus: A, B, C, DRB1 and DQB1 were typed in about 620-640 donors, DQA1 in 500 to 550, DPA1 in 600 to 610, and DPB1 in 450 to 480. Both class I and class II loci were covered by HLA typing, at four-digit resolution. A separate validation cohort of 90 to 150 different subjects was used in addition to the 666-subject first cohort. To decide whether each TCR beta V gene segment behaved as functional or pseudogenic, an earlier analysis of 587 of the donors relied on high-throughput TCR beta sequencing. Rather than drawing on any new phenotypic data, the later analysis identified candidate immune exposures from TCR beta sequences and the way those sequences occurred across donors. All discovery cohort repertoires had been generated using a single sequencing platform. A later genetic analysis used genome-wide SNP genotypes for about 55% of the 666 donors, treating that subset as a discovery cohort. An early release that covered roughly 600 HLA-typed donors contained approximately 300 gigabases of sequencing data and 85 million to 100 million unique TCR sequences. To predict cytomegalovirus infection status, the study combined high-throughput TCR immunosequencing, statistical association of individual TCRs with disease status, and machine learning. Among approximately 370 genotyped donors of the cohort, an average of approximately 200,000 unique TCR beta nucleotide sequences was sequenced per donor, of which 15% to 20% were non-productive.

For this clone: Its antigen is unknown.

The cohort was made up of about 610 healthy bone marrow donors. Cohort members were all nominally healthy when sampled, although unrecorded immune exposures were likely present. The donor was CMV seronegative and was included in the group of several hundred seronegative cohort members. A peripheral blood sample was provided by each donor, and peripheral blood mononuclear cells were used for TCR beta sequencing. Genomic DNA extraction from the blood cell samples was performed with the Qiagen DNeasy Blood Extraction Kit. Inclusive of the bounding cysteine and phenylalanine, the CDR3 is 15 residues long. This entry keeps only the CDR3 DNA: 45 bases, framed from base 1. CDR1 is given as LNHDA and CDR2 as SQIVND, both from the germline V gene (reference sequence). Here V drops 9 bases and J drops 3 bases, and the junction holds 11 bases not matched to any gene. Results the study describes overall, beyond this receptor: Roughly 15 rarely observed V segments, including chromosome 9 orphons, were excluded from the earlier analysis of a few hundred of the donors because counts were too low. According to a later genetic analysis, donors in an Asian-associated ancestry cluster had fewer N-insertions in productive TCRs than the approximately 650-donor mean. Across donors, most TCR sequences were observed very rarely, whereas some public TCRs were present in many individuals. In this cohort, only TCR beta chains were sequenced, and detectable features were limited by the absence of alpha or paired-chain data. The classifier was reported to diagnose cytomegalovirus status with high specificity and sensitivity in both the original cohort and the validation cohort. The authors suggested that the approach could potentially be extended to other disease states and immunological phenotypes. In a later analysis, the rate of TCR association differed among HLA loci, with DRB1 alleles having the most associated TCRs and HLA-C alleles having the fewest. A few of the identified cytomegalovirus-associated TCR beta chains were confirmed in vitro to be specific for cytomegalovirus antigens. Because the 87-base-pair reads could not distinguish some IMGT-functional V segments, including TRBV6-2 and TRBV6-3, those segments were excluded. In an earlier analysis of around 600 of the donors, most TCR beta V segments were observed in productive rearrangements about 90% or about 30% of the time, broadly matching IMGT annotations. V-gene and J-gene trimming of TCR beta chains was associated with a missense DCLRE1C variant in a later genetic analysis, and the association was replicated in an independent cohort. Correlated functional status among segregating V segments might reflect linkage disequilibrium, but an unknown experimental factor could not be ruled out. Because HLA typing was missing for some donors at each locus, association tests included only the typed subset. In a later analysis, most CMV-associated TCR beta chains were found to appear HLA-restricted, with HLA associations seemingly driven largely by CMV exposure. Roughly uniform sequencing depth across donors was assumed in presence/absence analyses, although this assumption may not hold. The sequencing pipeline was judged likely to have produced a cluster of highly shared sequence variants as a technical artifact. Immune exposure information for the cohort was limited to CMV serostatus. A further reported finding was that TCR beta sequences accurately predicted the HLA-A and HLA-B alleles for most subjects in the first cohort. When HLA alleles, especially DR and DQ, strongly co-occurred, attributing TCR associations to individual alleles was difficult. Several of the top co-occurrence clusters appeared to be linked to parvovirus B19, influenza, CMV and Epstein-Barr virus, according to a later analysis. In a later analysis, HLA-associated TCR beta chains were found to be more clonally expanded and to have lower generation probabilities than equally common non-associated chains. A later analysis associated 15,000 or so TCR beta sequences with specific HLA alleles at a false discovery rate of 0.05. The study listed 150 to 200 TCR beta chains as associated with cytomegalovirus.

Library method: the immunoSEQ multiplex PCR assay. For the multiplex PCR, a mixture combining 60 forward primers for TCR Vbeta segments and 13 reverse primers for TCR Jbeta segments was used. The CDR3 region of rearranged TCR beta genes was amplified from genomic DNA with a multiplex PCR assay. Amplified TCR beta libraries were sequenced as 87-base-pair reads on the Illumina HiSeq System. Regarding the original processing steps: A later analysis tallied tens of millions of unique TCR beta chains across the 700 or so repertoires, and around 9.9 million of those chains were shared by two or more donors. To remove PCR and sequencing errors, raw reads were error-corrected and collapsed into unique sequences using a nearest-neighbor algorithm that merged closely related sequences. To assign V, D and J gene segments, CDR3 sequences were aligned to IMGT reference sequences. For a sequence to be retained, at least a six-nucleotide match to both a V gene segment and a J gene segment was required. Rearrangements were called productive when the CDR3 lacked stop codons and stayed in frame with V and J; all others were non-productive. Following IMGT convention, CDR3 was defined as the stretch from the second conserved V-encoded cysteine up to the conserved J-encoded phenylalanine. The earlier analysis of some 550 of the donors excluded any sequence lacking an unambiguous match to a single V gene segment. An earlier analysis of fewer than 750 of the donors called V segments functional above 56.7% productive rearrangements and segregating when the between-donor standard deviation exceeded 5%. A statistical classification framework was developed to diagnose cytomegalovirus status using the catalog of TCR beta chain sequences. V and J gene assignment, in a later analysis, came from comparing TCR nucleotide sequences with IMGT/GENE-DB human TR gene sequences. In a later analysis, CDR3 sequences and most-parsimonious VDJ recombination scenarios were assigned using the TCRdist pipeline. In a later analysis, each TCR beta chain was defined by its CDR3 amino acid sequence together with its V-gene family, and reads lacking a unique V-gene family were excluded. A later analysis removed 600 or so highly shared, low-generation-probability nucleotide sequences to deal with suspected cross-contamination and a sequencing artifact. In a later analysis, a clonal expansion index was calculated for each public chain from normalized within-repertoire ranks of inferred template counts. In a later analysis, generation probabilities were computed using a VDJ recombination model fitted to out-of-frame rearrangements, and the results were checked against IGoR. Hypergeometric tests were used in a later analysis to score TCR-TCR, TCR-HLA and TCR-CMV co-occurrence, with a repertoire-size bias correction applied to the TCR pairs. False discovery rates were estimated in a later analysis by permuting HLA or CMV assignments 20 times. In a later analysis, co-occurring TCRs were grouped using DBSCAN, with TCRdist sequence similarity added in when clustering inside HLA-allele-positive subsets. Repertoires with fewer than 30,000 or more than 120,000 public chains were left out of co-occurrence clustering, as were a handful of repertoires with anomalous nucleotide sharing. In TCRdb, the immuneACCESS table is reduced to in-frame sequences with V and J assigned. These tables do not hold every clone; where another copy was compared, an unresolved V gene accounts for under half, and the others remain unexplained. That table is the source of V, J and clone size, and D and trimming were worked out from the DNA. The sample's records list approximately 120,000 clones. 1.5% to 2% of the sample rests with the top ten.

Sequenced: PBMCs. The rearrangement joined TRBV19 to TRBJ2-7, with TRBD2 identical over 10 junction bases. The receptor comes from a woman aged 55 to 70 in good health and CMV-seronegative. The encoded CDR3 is CASKPGLADYYEQYF. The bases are TGTGCCAGCAAACCAGGACTAGCGGATTACTACGAGCAGTACTTC.